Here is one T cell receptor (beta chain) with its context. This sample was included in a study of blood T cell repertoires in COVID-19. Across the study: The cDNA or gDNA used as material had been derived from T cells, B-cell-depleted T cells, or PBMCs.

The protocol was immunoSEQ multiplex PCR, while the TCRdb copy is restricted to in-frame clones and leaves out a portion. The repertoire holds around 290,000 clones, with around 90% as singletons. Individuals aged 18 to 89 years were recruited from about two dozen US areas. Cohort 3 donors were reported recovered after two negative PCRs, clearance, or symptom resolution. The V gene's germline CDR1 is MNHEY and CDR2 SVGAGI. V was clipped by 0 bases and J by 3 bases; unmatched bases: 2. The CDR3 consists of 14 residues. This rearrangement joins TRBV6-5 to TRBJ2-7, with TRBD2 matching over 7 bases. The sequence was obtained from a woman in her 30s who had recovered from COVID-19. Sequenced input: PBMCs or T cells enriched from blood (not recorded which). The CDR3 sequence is CASSYSPSGYEQYF. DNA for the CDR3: TGTGCCAGCAGTTACTCACCTAGCGGCTACGAGCAGTACTTC.